The 30 T cell receptor beta chains in this list originate from one sample, sequenced in a study of blood T cell repertoires in COVID-19. Profiling relied on immunoSEQ multiplex PCR, and the TCRdb table lists in-frame clones only, not all of them. This repertoire shows roughly 300,000 clones, roughly 82% found once; its top ten account for 1.5% to 2%. The sample taken for sequencing was peripheral blood. The source is a woman aged 45-65 years with acute or convalescent COVID-19.

The CDR3 nucleotides read TGTGCCAGCAGTCCCCAGCGGGAGAGGCAGACCCAGTACTTC. This codes for CASSPQRERQTQYF. The chain is built from TRBV6-2 or TRBV6-3 and TRBJ2-5; TRBD2 matches 8 bases. The ends lost 5 bases at V and 6 bases at J; junction bases unmatched: 8. This CDR3 spans 14 amino acids. Germline V CDR1 and CDR2: MNHEY, SVGEGT.

CDR3 residues: CASTTGRGGYNEQFF. CDR3 in DNA: TGTGCCAGCACCACGGGTAGGGGAGGATACAATGAGCAGTTCTTC. The genes are TRBV6-5 and TRBJ2-1; maybe TRBD2 (6 bases). Trimming stripped 7 bases from V and 4 bases from J, with 17 bases between. Germline loops: CDR1 MNHEY, CDR2 SVGAGI. This CDR3 spans 15 amino acids.

This chain joins TRBV7-2 and TRBJ2-1; 10 bases line up with TRBD2. The trim removed 5 bases at V and 1 base at J, leaving 8 bases unmatched. The CDR3 has 17 amino acids. CDR1 and CDR2 (germline): SGHTA, FQGNSA. The DNA of the CDR3 is TGTGCCAGCAGCCAAGCCGGGGGACTAGCGTCCTACAATGAGCAGTTCTTC. Translating it yields CASSQAGGLASYNEQFF. Combining the CDR3 with reference TRBV7-2 and TRBJ2-1 gives the whole variable domain GAGVSQSPSNKVTEKGKDVELRCDPISGHTALYWYRQSLGQGLEFLIYFQGNSAPDKSGLPSDRFSAERTGGSVSTLTIQRTQQEDSAVYLCASSQAGGLASYNEQFFGPGTRLTVL.

This chain connects TRBV7-2 to TRBJ2-3; TRBD2 matches 8 bases. The CDR3 length is 17 residues. J lost 4 bases, V lost 4 bases, and 13 bases had no gene match. Germline V lookup: CDR1 SGHTA, CDR2 FQGNSA. This chain's CDR3 is CASSSHQGAGVSDTQYF. The CDR3 bases are TGTGCCAGCAGCTCCCACCAGGGAGCGGGAGTTTCAGATACGCAGTATTTT.

The chain uses TRBV3-1 (or the pseudogene TRBV3-2) and TRBJ2-3; 7 positions match TRBD1. J lost 0 bases, V lost 1 base, and 7 bases had no gene match. Germline loops: CDR1 LGHDT, CDR2 YNNKEL (reference sequence). The CDR3 is 17 residues long. The CDR3 sequence is CASSQGPTGQSTDTQYF. The CDR3 DNA follows: TGTGCCAGCAGCCAAGGCCCGACAGGGCAAAGCACAGATACGCAGTATTTT.

This clone was recorded once. The J gene is TRBJ2-7, the V gene TRBV27, with unresolved D. The germline CDR1 and CDR2 sequences are MNHEY and SMNVEV (reference sequence). CDR3 length: 14 amino acids. The V and J ends lost 6 bases and 3 bases respectively, with 15 bases between them. The CDR3 region has the DNA TGTGCCAGCAGGTCAGGCTACCAAATCTACGAGCAGTACTTC. This translates into CASRSGYQIYEQYF.

This clone was detected only once. The V gene is TRBV28, the J gene TRBJ2-2, with 7 bases matching TRBD1. Germline CDR1 is MDHEN and CDR2 is SYDVKM. V was clipped by 3 bases and J by 4 bases; unmatched bases: 20. The CDR3 sequence is 20 residues long. This CDR3 reads CASSFEGYRGPFWVTGELFF. CDR3 in DNA: TGTGCCAGCAGTTTTGAGGGGTACAGGGGCCCCTTTTGGGTCACCGGGGAGCTGTTTTTT.

V and J are TRBV5-6 and TRBJ2-5, with 7 bases matching TRBD1. Germline assignment: CDR1 SGHDT and CDR2 YYEEEE. CDR3 length: 14 residues. V lost 3 bases, J lost 5 bases, and 7 bases stayed unmatched. CDR3 bases: TGTGCCAGCAGCTCGACAGGGTCTGGCGAGACCCAGTACTTC. Its protein is CASSSTGSGETQYF. The entire variable domain, with the rest obtained from reference TRBV5-6 and TRBJ2-5, is as follows: DAGVTQSPTHLIKTRGQQVTLRCSPKSGHDTVSWYQQALGQGPQFIFQYYEEEERQRGNFPDRFSGHQFPNYSSELNVNALLLGDSALYLCASSSTGSGETQYFGPGTRLLVL.

The V gene is TRBV11-2, the J gene TRBJ1-2, with TRBD1 as a possible D gene (5 bases). Trimming took 5 bases from V and 4 from J, leaving 14 bases between them. The germline V gene has CDR1 SGHAT and CDR2 FQNNGV. This CDR3 has 14 residues. The CDR3 protein is CASSPQGRGYGYTF. CDR3 nucleotides: TGTGCCAGCAGCCCTCAGGGCCGCGGCTATGGCTACACCTTC.

The CDR3 nucleotides are TGCGCCAGCAGCTTAGACAGGGCTACCTACAATGAGCAGTTCTTC. It codes for CASSLDRATYNEQFF. The rearrangement joins TRBV5-1 to TRBJ2-1, with TRBD1 matching 7 bases. This CDR3 has 15 amino acids. V trimming: 2 bases; J trimming: 2 bases; junction bases outside the gene matches: 4. Germline V gene lookup returns CDR1 SGHRS and CDR2 YFSETQ.

The CDR3 DNA sequence: TGCGCCAGCAGCTTGAGCGGACAGGGGGCGGCAACTAATGAAAAACTGTTTTTT. Protein: CASSLSGQGAATNEKLFF. The chain combines TRBV5-1 with TRBJ1-4; the match to TRBD1 covers 11 bases. CDR1 is SGHRS, CDR2 YFSETQ, per germline. This CDR3 is 18 amino acids long. J was trimmed by 0 bases and V by 1 base; bases with no gene match: 5.

The chain links TRBV27 to TRBJ2-6, with D possibly being TRBD2 (7 bases). V shed 2 bases and J shed 0 bases, with 14 bases lying between them. Germline-derived CDR1 and CDR2 are MNHEY and SMNVEV (reference sequence). There are 18 residues in the CDR3. The CDR3 DNA is TGTGCCAGCAGTTTAGGGAGGGGGATACTCTCTGGGGCCAACGTCCTGACTTTC. Its translation: CASSLGRGILSGANVLTF.

The V and J genes are TRBV5-1 and TRBJ1-1; 8 nucleotides align to TRBD1. The germline CDR1 and CDR2 sequences are SGHRS and YFSETQ. V was clipped by 3 bases and J by 4 bases; unmatched bases: 2. CDR3 length: 13 amino acids. The CDR3 reads CASSSDRGTEAFF. The CDR3 DNA reads TGCGCCAGCAGCTCTGACAGGGGCACTGAAGCTTTCTTT.

V usage is TRBV28 and J usage is TRBJ2-5, with D tentatively TRBD2 (6 bases). Trimming removed 5 bases at V and 4 bases at J, with 23 bases between. The CDR3 loop spans 17 amino acids. Germline V gives CDR1 MDHEN, CDR2 SYDVKM. The CDR3 loop is CASSRILGGNLPETQYF. CDR3 nucleotides: TGTGCCAGCAGTAGAATCCTCGGCGGGAATTTACCAGAGACCCAGTACTTC.

The chain links TRBV5-1 to TRBJ2-1; 11 bases agree with TRBD1. CDR3 size: 15 residues. The trim removed 4 bases at V and 5 bases at J, leaving 5 bases unmatched. Germline lookup yields CDR1 SGHRS and CDR2 YFSETQ. The DNA for the CDR3 is TGCGCCAGCAGCGATGGACAGGGGGCCAACAATGAGCAGTTCTTC. Its protein is CASSDGQGANNEQFF.

V usage is TRBV28 and J usage is TRBJ2-1; 7 bases map to TRBD2. The CDR3 consists of 18 residues. CDR1 and CDR2 (germline): MDHEN, SYDVKM. V gave up 5 bases and J gave up 8 bases; unmatched junction bases: 21. CDR3 DNA sequence: TGTGCCAGCAGTCCCATGGGCGGGAGTTGGTTTCGGTGGGATGAGCAGTTCTTC. Residues: CASSPMGGSWFRWDEQFF.

The V and J genes are TRBV7-3 and TRBJ2-3; D remains unclear. CDR1 SGHTA and CDR2 FQGTGA come from the germline V gene. The CDR3 loop spans 14 amino acids. Trimming pared 5 bases from V and 3 bases from J, leaving 12 bases between. The CDR3 loop is CASSPTGSTDTQYF. The CDR3 DNA is TGTGCCAGCAGCCCCACCGGTAGTACAGATACGCAGTATTTT.

The chain carries TRBV28 and TRBJ1-5; possibly TRBD1 for D (5 bases). The CDR3 covers 14 residues. Trimming pared 8 bases from V and 0 bases from J, leaving 11 bases between. Germline lookup yields CDR1 MDHEN and CDR2 SYDVKM. The DNA for the CDR3 is TGTGCCAGCGCAGGGCAGCTTAGCAATCAGCCCCAGCATTTT. Amino acid sequence: CASAGQLSNQPQHF.

This clone showed up just a few times. The rearrangement uses TRBV11-2 and TRBJ2-1; TRBD2 is a possible D gene (7 bases). V lost 8 bases to trimming and J lost 6 bases, with 20 bases between them. CDR1 is SGHAT and CDR2 is FQNNGV in the germline V gene. CDR3 length: 15 amino acids. The CDR3 loop is CASARGDRGGNEQFF. The CDR3 bases are TGTGCCAGCGCCCGGGGGGATAGAGGGGGCAATGAGCAGTTCTTC.

V and J are TRBV24-1 and TRBJ2-5; D gene ambiguous. Between the trimmed V and J ends, which lost 2 bases and 2 bases, there was a span of 8 bases. In germline, CDR1 is KGHDR, CDR2 SFDVKD. The CDR3 length is 14 residues. As DNA, the CDR3 is TGTGCCACCAGTGATTCAGGAACTCAAGAGACCCAGTACTTC. Its protein is CATSDSGTQETQYF.

The chain is built from TRBV5-1 and TRBJ1-1; unclear D gene. Trimming removed 3 bases at V and 4 bases at J, with 10 bases between. The CDR3 length is 13 residues. The germline V gene encodes CDR1 SGHRS and CDR2 YFSETQ. Written as DNA, the CDR3 is TGCGCCAGCAGCTCAAGAGGAAGCACTGAAGCTTTCTTT. Encoded protein: CASSSRGSTEAFF.

This sequence joins TRBV30 and TRBJ1-5; the D gene is possibly TRBD1 (5 bases). The CDR3 spans 15 residues. Germline V gene lookup returns CDR1 GTSNPN and CDR2 SVGIG (reference sequence). Trimming took 2 bases from V and 0 from J, leaving 11 bases between them. The CDR3 DNA reads TGTGCCTGGAGTAGGGGTGGTAATAGCAATCAGCCCCAGCATTTT. It encodes CAWSRGGNSNQPQHF.

This clone has just a few counts. The V call is TRBV27, the J call TRBJ2-5; tentative D call: TRBD2 (5 bases). This CDR3 is 13 amino acids long. The germline CDR1 and CDR2 sequences are MNHEY and SMNVEV (reference sequence). V was shortened by 5 bases and J by 1 base, with 8 bases between the two germline ends. This CDR3 is CASSPSGQETQYF. CDR3 sequence (DNA): TGTGCCAGCAGTCCCAGCGGCCAAGAGACCCAGTACTTC.

This CDR3 is CASSPVGQGGREQYF. The CDR3 DNA reads as TGTGCCAGCTCACCAGTAGGACAGGGAGGGCGCGAGCAGTACTTC. This chain uses TRBV18 with TRBJ2-7; a weak D match, TRBD1 (8 bases). Per germline, CDR1 KGHSH and CDR2 LQKENI. With 2 bases removed from V and 6 bases from J, the gap between germline ends came to 17 bases. There are 15 residues in the CDR3.

This clone was seen a single time. The V and J genes are TRBV30 and TRBJ2-1; perhaps TRBD2 as D (5 bases). Germline V gene lookup returns CDR1 GTSNPN and CDR2 SVGIG (reference sequence). The CDR3 runs to 12 residues. Deletions cut 2 bases from V and 8 bases from J, with 10 bases between. This chain's CDR3 is CAWSPTNYEQFF. CDR3 in DNA: TGTGCCTGGAGTCCGACTAATTATGAGCAGTTCTTC.

In its sample, this clone was seen once. This rearrangement joins TRBV10-3 to TRBJ2-1; no reliable D call. The CDR3 runs 11 residues. CDR1 ENHRY and CDR2 SYGVKD come from the germline V gene. Trimming cost V 9 bases and J 4 bases, with 7 bases left between them. The DNA of the CDR3 is TGTGCCATAAAACTTTACAATGAGCAGTTCTTC. It codes for CAIKLYNEQFF.

The chain employs TRBV3-1 (or the pseudogene TRBV3-2) and TRBJ2-7; D is possibly TRBD1 (6 bases). The V gene lost 3 bases and the J gene lost 2 bases, with 14 bases spanning the gap. CDR3 length: 15 amino acids. Germline assignment: CDR1 LGHDT and CDR2 YNNKEL (reference sequence). The CDR3: CASSQMVRQAYEQYF. The CDR3 DNA is TGTGCCAGCAGCCAGATGGTAAGACAGGCCTACGAGCAGTACTTC.

The rearrangement joins TRBV5-1 to TRBJ1-1, with D possibly being TRBD1 (5 bases). The length of the CDR3 is 15 residues. In germline, CDR1 is SGHRS, CDR2 YFSETQ. Trimming removed 2 bases at V and 5 bases at J, with 16 bases between. The CDR3 is CASSLSWQGGTEAFF. The DNA of the CDR3 is TGCGCCAGCAGCTTATCGTGGCAGGGCGGTACTGAAGCTTTCTTT.

The chain combines TRBV27 with TRBJ2-7; D is possibly TRBD2 (6 bases). Between the trimmed V and J ends, which lost 6 bases and 4 bases, there was a span of 19 bases. The germline CDR1 and CDR2 sequences are MNHEY and SMNVEV (reference sequence). The CDR3 totals 15 residues. The CDR3 loop reads CASRARDFASYEQYF. In DNA form, the CDR3 reads TGTGCCAGCAGAGCCCGGGACTTCGCTTCGTACGAGCAGTACTTC.

This chain connects TRBV29-1 to TRBJ2-3, with 13 bases matching TRBD2. The CDR3 sequence is 17 residues long. The trim removed 0 bases at V and 3 bases at J, leaving 6 bases unmatched. Looked up from germline, CDR1 is SQVTM and CDR2 is ANQGSEA. The CDR3 protein is CSVEETRTSGRTDTQYF. The CDR3 bases are TGCAGCGTTGAAGAGACCAGGACTAGCGGGAGAACAGATACGCAGTATTTT.